These 29 T cell receptor beta chains were sequenced from one sample in a study of T cell changes during pregnancy in multiple sclerosis. The method was immunoSEQ multiplex PCR; TCRdb's version includes in-frame clones alone and lacks a portion of them. This sample has nearly 80,000 clones, with around nine tenths found just once. The specimen was CD4+ T cells from peripheral blood mononuclear cells, collected before pregnancy. The receptors were gathered from a female donor with multiple sclerosis, enrolled in a pregnancy study.

The chain uses TRBV30 and TRBJ1-2; a possible D gene is TRBD1 (5 bases). CDR1 GTSNPN and CDR2 SVGIG come from the germline V gene (reference sequence). This CDR3 comprises 11 residues. Trimming cost V 6 bases and J 4 bases, with 9 bases left between them. CDR3 in amino acids: CACAGGYGYTF. The CDR3 DNA reads as TGTGCCTGTGCCGGGGGCTATGGCTACACCTTC.

In nucleotides, the CDR3 is TGTGCCAGCAGTTCCTTTATGAACACTGAAGCTTTCTTT. This gives the protein CASSSFMNTEAFF. This rearrangement joins TRBV27 to TRBJ1-1; D is unclear. The V end was cut by 4 bases, the J end by 0 bases, with 6 bases between. Per the germline V gene, CDR1 is MNHEY and CDR2 is SMNVEV (reference sequence). This CDR3 spans 13 amino acids.

This chain connects TRBV27 to TRBJ1-4; 8 positions agree with TRBD1. CDR1 is MNHEY and CDR2 is SMNVEV in the germline V gene (reference sequence). The CDR3 is 15 residues long. V gave up 5 bases and J gave up 6 bases; unmatched junction bases: 8. The CDR3 sequence is CASSPRTGFYEKLFF. The CDR3, as DNA: TGTGCCAGCAGTCCTCGGACAGGGTTCTATGAAAAACTGTTTTTT.

The chain combines TRBV6-6 with TRBJ1-3; possible D gene TRBD1, 5 bases. Trimming removed 2 bases at V and 7 bases at J, with 9 bases between. The CDR3 spans 13 residues. Germline loops: CDR1 MNHNY, CDR2 SVGAGI (reference sequence). The CDR3, as DNA: TGTGCCAGCAGTTACCAGGGTCCCAACACCATATATTTT. This codes for CASSYQGPNTIYF.

The rearrangement uses TRBV9 and TRBJ1-5; possibly TRBD1 for D (5 bases). Germline V gene sequence: CDR1 SGDLS, CDR2 YYNGEE. This CDR3 comprises 15 residues. The ends were cut back, 0 bases at V and 4 bases at J, with 11 bases in the middle. CDR3 sequence (DNA): TGTGCCAGCAGCGTAGGAACAGGAACAAATCAGCCCCAGCATTTT. Amino acid sequence: CASSVGTGTNQPQHF.

The rearrangement links TRBV28 to TRBJ1-2, with 8 bases lining up with TRBD1. The CDR3 extends over 14 amino acids. Germline loops: CDR1 MDHEN, CDR2 SYDVKM. Germline trimming cut 3 bases from V and 4 bases from J; bases unmatched to any gene: 4. The CDR3 DNA follows: TGTGCCAGCAGTTTGACAGGGGAAGCCTATGGCTACACCTTC. Amino acids: CASSLTGEAYGYTF.

The rearrangement joins TRBV2 to TRBJ1-1; 7 bases agree with TRBD1. This CDR3 is 13 amino acids long. Germline V gene sequence: CDR1 SNHLY, CDR2 FYNNEI. V dropped 4 bases and J dropped 4; count of bases not matched to a gene: 3. The chain's CDR3 is CASSAGQSTEAFF. For the CDR3, the DNA is TGTGCCAGCAGTGCGGGACAGAGCACTGAAGCTTTCTTT.

The chain uses TRBV27 and TRBJ2-3; 9 positions match TRBD1. With 8 bases clipped from V and 4 bases from J, the junction kept 7 bases outside the gene matches. Germline V lookup: CDR1 MNHEY, CDR2 SMNVEV (reference sequence). The CDR3 has 14 residues. The CDR3 spells CASSRDRVADTQYF. The CDR3 coding sequence is TGTGCCAGCTCGCGGGACAGGGTGGCAGATACGCAGTATTTT.

The J gene is TRBJ1-1, the V gene TRBV4-2; D perhaps matches TRBD1 (5 bases). The CDR3 is 16 amino acids. Germline-derived CDR1 and CDR2 are LGHNA and YNFKEQ. The V end was cut by 3 bases, the J end by 2 bases, with 16 bases between. The CDR3 DNA reads TGTGCCAGCAGCCAGCATGGGCAGGGAATAAACACTGAAGCTTTCTTT. Translation gives CASSQHGQGINTEAFF.

This chain links TRBV5-1 with TRBJ2-3; the match to TRBD1 covers 7 bases. Germline V CDR1 and CDR2: SGHRS, YFSETQ. CDR3 length equals 15 residues. J gave up 2 bases and V 4 bases, and 7 bases lay outside the gene matches. DNA of the CDR3: TGCGCCAGCAGCATCGCCGGGACAGACACAGATACGCAGTATTTT. Amino acids: CASSIAGTDTDTQYF.

CDR3 loop: CAWGHDHTEAFF. CDR3 DNA sequence: TGTGCCTGGGGACACGACCACACTGAAGCTTTCTTT. The chain recombines TRBV30 with TRBJ1-1; TRBD1 is a possible D gene (5 bases). The CDR3 sequence is 12 residues long. Per germline, CDR1 GTSNPN and CDR2 SVGIG (reference sequence). The germline V and J ends were trimmed by 5 bases and 3 bases, with 10 bases remaining between them.

The rearrangement joins TRBV6-1 to TRBJ1-4; D is unclear. This CDR3 region has 13 residues. V lost 7 bases and J 4 bases, leaving 10 bases between the germline ends. The germline CDR1 and CDR2 sequences are MNHNS and SASEGT. CDR3 amino acids: CASNPGNNEKLFF. As DNA, the CDR3 is TGTGCCAGCAATCCGGGAAATAATGAAAAACTGTTTTTT.

This clone was observed a handful of times. The chain is built from TRBV10-2 and TRBJ1-1, with TRBD1 matching over 7 bases. CDR3 size: 14 residues. Germline CDR1 WSHSY, CDR2 SAAADI. Losses at the gene ends were 1 base for V and 1 base for J; bases not matched to a gene: 0. The CDR3 protein is CASSEWTGNTEAFF. CDR3 DNA sequence: TGCGCCAGCAGTGAGTGGACAGGGAACACTGAAGCTTTCTTT.

The CDR3 DNA reads as TGTGCCAGCAGCTTACTCTTCAATTCACCCCTCCACTTT. It is translated as CASSLLFNSPLHF. V and J are TRBV7-6 and TRBJ1-6; unclear D gene. Germline V gene sequence: CDR1 SGHVS, CDR2 FNYEAQ. V lost 2 bases to trimming and J lost 7 bases, with 6 bases between them. The CDR3 covers 13 residues.

The V gene is TRBV28, the J gene TRBJ2-3; tentatively, D is TRBD1 (6 bases). The germline V gene has CDR1 MDHEN and CDR2 SYDVKM. CDR3 length equals 13 residues. Trimming stripped 10 bases from V and 4 bases from J, with 15 bases between. Here the CDR3 reads CATRSRGPDTQYF. CDR3 nucleotide sequence: TGTGCCACCCGGAGCAGGGGTCCAGATACGCAGTATTTT.

The V and J genes are TRBV27 and TRBJ2-1; tentatively, D is TRBD2 (6 bases). V lost 5 bases and J lost 3, with 14 bases in between. Germline lookup yields CDR1 MNHEY and CDR2 SMNVEV (reference sequence). The CDR3 has 15 amino acids. CDR3 sequence reads: CASSRSGLFYNEQFF. CDR3 in DNA: TGTGCCAGCAGTCGTTCGGGACTGTTCTACAATGAGCAGTTCTTC.

The chain uses TRBV21-1 and TRBJ1-4; the table's D call of TRBD1 was not tested on the DNA. TRBV21-1 is deemed a pseudogene. CDR3 length equals 16 residues. DNA for the CDR3: TGTGCCAGCAGACCACGGGGACCCAGGGGATGGGAAAAACTGTTTTTT. The encoded protein is CASRPRGPRGWEKLFF.

CDR3 amino acids: CASSIQGQAKNIQYF. CDR3 nucleotide sequence: TGTGCCAGTAGTATACAGGGGCAAGCCAAAAACATTCAGTACTTC. J is TRBJ2-4 and V is TRBV19; D may be TRBD1 (6 bases). Between the trimmed V and J ends, which lost 2 bases and 0 bases, there was a span of 8 bases. The CDR3 covers 15 residues. Germline V CDR1 and CDR2: LNHDA, SQIVND (reference sequence).

The chain is built from TRBV5-5 and TRBJ1-1, with a weak D call TRBD1 (5 bases). Trimming pared 6 bases from V and 6 bases from J, leaving 18 bases between. The CDR3 is 14 amino acids. The germline CDR1 and CDR2 sequences are SGHKS and YYEKEE (reference sequence). CDR3 amino acids: CASTTMGGRSEAFF. In nucleotides, the CDR3 is TGTGCCAGCACTACCATGGGGGGGAGATCTGAAGCTTTCTTT. Drawing the rest from reference TRBV5-5 and TRBJ1-1, the complete variable domain is DAGVTQSPTHLIKTRGQQVTLRCSPISGHKSVSWYQQVLGQGPQFIFQYYEKEERGRGNFPDRFSARQFPNYSSELNVNALLLGDSALYLCASTTMGGRSEAFFGQGTRLTVV.

The V call is TRBV7-2, the J call TRBJ1-2; a weak D match, TRBD1 (5 bases). The CDR3 spans 15 residues. The germline CDR1 and CDR2 sequences are SGHTA and FQGNSA. The ends were cut back, 2 bases at V and 4 bases at J, with 14 bases in the middle. As DNA, the CDR3 is TGTGCCAGCAGCTTAAGACAGCCTACCAGCTATGGCTACACCTTC. As protein: CASSLRQPTSYGYTF. Full variable domain (rest looked up from reference TRBV7-2 and TRBJ1-2): GAGVSQSPSNKVTEKGKDVELRCDPISGHTALYWYRQSLGQGLEFLIYFQGNSAPDKSGLPSDRFSAERTGGSVSTLTIQRTQQEDSAVYLCASSLRQPTSYGYTFGSGTRLTVV.

The chain recombines TRBV6-1 with TRBJ2-3, with 14 bases matching TRBD2. Trimming cost V 4 bases and J 4 bases; bases outside gene matches: 4. This CDR3 comprises 16 residues. CDR1 MNHNS and CDR2 SASEGT come from the germline V gene. This CDR3 reads CASSVRLAGGADTQYF. CDR3 sequence (DNA): TGTGCCAGCAGTGTCCGACTAGCGGGAGGGGCAGATACGCAGTATTTT.

V usage is TRBV30 and J usage is TRBJ1-2; D remains unclear. Trimming removed 8 bases from V and 5 bases from J, with 6 bases in between. CDR1 is GTSNPN and CDR2 is SVGIG in the germline V gene (reference sequence). CDR3 length equals 9 residues. The CDR3 nucleotides are TGTGCCGGAGGATATGGCTACACCTTC. It codes for CAGGYGYTF.

The chain combines TRBV6-1 with TRBJ2-1; tentatively, D is TRBD1 (6 bases). The CDR3 sequence is 14 residues long. Trimming took off 3 bases at V and 0 bases at J, with 6 bases between the two ends. Germline values: CDR1 MNHNS, CDR2 SASEGT. CDR3 protein: CASSEDSSYNEQFF. CDR3 DNA sequence: TGTGCCAGCAGTGAGGACAGCTCCTACAATGAGCAGTTCTTC.

V and J are TRBV5-4 and TRBJ2-4; D may be TRBD2 (6 bases). CDR3 length: 14 residues. Trimming took 4 bases from V and 7 from J, leaving 15 bases between them. CDR1 is SGHNT and CDR2 is YYREEE in the germline V gene (reference sequence). The chain's CDR3 is CASSTDPGVNIQYF. The CDR3 DNA reads as TGTGCCAGCAGCACGGACCCGGGGGTGAACATTCAGTACTTC.

The J gene is TRBJ1-3, the V gene TRBV6-5, with D possibly being TRBD1 (6 bases). V was pared by 8 bases and J by 1 base, with 12 bases between. The CDR3 consists of 14 residues. Germline CDR1 MNHEY, CDR2 SVGAGI. The DNA for the CDR3 is TGTGCCAGCCGGACAGAGCCTTCTGGAAACACCATATATTTT. Encoded protein: CASRTEPSGNTIYF.

The rearrangement links TRBV9 to TRBJ1-1; D is ambiguous. V was pared by 4 bases and J by 0 bases, with 7 bases between. This CDR3 region has 13 residues. CDR1 is SGDLS, CDR2 YYNGEE, per germline. This CDR3 is CASSTVMNTEAFF. CDR3 nucleotides: TGTGCCAGCAGCACAGTCATGAACACTGAAGCTTTCTTT.

V usage is TRBV11-2 and J usage is TRBJ2-7, with 11 bases lining up with TRBD2. The CDR3 has 16 residues. Germline V gene lookup returns CDR1 SGHAT and CDR2 FQNNGV. The trim removed 4 bases at V and 5 bases at J, leaving 10 bases unmatched. Here the CDR3 DNA reads TGTGCCAGCAGCTCCCGGACTAGCGGGCGAAGGGACGAGCAGTACTTC. Translated, it gives CASSSRTSGRRDEQYF.

The gene calls are TRBV20-1 and TRBJ1-2; tentative D call: TRBD1 (5 bases). V gave up 5 bases and J gave up 4 bases, with 8 bases separating them. The germline CDR1 and CDR2 sequences are DFQATT and SNEGSKA (reference sequence). This CDR3 has 11 amino acids. Here the CDR3 reads CSAQQGYGYTF. CDR3 in DNA: TGCAGTGCTCAGCAGGGCTATGGCTACACCTTC.

DNA for the CDR3: TGTGCCAGCATCACGACTAGCGGGGGGGCCAATGAGCAGTTCTTC. Translating gives CASITTSGGANEQFF. The gene calls are TRBV7-9 and TRBJ2-1, with 14 bases that match TRBD2. The ends lost 7 bases at V and 6 bases at J; junction bases unmatched: 5. The germline V gene has CDR1 SEHNR and CDR2 FQNEAQ (reference sequence). CDR3 size: 15 residues.